This TCR beta chain appears in the sequencing data of a study of Ad26.COV2.S vaccination and SARS-CoV-2 variants. The wider study: Intramuscularly, Ad26.COV2.S was given either once or twice, 56 days apart.

Only in-frame clones appear in the TCRdb table, and some are missing; sequencing was by immunoSEQ multiplex PCR. There are more than 300,000 clones in the sample; around 81% occur only once, and around 2.2% lies in the top ten. In regard to this clone: The antigen is unknown.

Study outcomes and limitations: Among vaccine recipients, spike-specific TCR breadth exceeded that of placebo recipients.

Treatment in this sample: roughly 19 received Ad26.COV2.S at low or high dose, single or two shots; roughly 5 received placebo; per-sample allocation not given. Repertoires come from day 63 after the first vaccine or placebo injection. The administered vaccine (an Ad26 vector) expressed Wuhan-strain SARS-CoV-2 spike. This CDR3 region has 14 residues. CDR1 and CDR2 from the germline V gene are SGHRS and YFSETQ. V was pared by 4 bases and J by 1 base, with 11 bases between. This TCR was sampled from a person between 18 and 59 years old who received the Ad26.COV2.S COVID-19 vaccine or a placebo. The rearrangement joins TRBV5-1 to TRBJ2-5, with a weak D call TRBD1 (5 bases). The source was peripheral blood, collected in a trial of Ad26.COV2.S vaccine versus placebo. The CDR3 DNA sequence: TGCGCCAGCAGCGTCCGACAGCCCCAAGAGACCCAGTACTTC. This translates into CASSVRQPQETQYF.